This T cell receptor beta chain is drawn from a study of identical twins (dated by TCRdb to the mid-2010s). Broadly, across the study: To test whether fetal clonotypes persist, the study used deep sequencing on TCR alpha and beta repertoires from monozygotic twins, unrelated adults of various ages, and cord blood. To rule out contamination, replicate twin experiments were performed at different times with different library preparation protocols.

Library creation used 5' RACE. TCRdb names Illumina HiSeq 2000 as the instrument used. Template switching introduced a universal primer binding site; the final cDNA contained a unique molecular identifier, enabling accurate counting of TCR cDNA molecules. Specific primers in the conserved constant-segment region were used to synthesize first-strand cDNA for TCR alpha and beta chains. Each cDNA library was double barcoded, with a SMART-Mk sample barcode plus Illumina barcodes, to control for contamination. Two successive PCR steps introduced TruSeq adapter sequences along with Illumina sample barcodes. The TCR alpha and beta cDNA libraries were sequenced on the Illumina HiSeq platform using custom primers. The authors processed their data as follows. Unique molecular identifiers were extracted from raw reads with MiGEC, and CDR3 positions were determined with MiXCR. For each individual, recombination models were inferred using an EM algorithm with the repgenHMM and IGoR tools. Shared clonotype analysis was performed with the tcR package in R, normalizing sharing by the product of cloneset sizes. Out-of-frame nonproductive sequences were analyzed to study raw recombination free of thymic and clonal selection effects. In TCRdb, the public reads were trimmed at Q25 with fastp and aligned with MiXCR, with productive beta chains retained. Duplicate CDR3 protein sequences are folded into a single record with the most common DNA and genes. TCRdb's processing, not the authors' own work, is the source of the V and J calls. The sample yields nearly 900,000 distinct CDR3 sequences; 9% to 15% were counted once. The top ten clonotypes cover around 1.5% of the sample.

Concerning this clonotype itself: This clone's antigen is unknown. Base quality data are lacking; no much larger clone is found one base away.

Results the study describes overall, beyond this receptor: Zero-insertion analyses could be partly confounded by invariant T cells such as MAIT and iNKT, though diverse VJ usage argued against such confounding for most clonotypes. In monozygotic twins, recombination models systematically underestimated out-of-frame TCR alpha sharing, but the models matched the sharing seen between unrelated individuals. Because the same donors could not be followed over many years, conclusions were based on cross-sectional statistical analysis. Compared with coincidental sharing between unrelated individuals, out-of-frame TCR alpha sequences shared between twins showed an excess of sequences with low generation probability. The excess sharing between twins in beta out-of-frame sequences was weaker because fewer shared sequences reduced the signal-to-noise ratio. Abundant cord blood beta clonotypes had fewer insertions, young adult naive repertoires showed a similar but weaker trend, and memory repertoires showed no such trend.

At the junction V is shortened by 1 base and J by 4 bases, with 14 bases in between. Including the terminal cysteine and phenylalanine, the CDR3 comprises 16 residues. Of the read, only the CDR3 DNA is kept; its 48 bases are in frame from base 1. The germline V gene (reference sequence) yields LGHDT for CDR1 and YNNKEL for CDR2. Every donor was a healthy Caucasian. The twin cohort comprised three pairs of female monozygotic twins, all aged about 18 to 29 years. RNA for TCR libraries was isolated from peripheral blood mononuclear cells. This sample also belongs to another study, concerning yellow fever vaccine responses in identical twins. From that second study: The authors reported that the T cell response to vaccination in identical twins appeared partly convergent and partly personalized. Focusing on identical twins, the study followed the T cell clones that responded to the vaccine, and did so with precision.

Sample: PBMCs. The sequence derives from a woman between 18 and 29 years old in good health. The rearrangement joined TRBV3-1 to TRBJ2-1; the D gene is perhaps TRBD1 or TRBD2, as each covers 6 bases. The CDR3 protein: CASSQGAGTGYNEQFF. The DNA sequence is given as TGTGCCAGCAGCCAAGGTGCGGGAACAGGGTACAATGAGCAGTTCTTC.